This T cell receptor beta chain was identified in a study of T cell responses to AZD1222 COVID-19 vaccine. The table came from immunoSEQ multiplex PCR; TCRdb's copy has only in-frame clones and leaves some out. The data contain 85,000 to 130,000 clones, about 91% of them singletons. Study observations and caveats: Among the donors, most were white British and more were female, and clonal diversity was possibly underestimated. Two doses of AZD1222 preceded a rise in Spike-specific TCR breadth and depth. Sampling that yielded the repertoires occurred only after the peak T cell response. As reported, nearly half of all spike-specific TCRs target variant regions that are unmutated.

The CDR3 is made up of 15 amino acids. Germline V gives CDR1 LNHDA, CDR2 SQIVND (reference sequence). The V end was cut by 1 base, the J end by 5 bases, with 14 bases between. This clone was counted a single time. Antigen unknown. The specimen was peripheral blood, collected on day 0 of AZD1222 vaccination. The V and J genes are TRBV19 and TRBJ2-5, with D maybe TRBD2 (7 bases). This clonotype was sampled from an adult in good health. The CDR3 here is CASSIARGGTETQYF. CDR3 DNA: TGTGCCAGTAGTATAGCGAGGGGGGGTACGGAGACCCAGTACTTC.